This T cell receptor (beta chain) emerged from a study of blood T cell repertoires in COVID-19. The overall study: Samples representing acute and convalescent COVID-19 were sourced from the United States, Italy and Spain.

Original processing methods: For nucleated cells, counts were estimated from reference gene primer amplification. Generated by immunoSEQ multiplex PCR, the TCRdb table keeps only in-frame clones and is missing some. Clone size and the V and J calls come from that table; the DNA yielded D and trimming. In the table there are some 9,900 clones, about 89% of which are singletons. The receptor was isolated from a human donor in a cohort sampled during active COVID-19. The sequencing input was peripheral blood.

CDR3 in DNA: TGTGCCAGCTCACCAATCTTAACAGGGATAAACACTGAAGCTTTCTTT. Protein sequence: CASSPILTGINTEAFF. The V gene is TRBV18, the J gene TRBJ1-1; the D gene is possibly TRBD1 (6 bases). V was clipped by 2 bases and J by 2 bases, with 15 bases between them. The CDR3 consists of 16 residues. Germline CDR1 and CDR2: KGHSH and LQKENI.